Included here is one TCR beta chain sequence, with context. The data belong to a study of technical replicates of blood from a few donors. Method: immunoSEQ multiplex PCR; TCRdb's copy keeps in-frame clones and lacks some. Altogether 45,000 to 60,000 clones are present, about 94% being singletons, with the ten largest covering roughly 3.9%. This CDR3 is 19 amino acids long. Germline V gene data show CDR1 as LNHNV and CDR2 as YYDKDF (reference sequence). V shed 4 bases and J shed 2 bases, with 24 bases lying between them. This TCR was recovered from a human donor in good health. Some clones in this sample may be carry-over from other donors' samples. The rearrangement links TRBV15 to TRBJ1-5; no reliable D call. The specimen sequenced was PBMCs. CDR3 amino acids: CATSKRAGSPGWGNQPQHF. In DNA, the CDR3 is TGTGCCACCAGCAAACGAGCCGGGAGCCCGGGATGGGGCAATCAGCCCCAGCATTTT. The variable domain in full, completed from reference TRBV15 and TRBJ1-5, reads DAMVIQNPRYQVTQFGKPVTLSCSQTLNHNVMYWYQQKSSQAPKLLFHYYDKDFNNEADTPDNFQSRRPNTSFCFLDIRSPGLGDTAMYLCATSKRAGSPGWGNQPQHFGDGTRLSIL.